The next 26 T cell receptor beta chains were all read from a single sample in a study of OX40 agonist ivuxolimab in advanced cancers. The protocol was immunoSEQ multiplex PCR, while the TCRdb copy is restricted to in-frame clones and leaves out a portion. Of 55,000 to 90,000 clones listed, 88% were seen once; the top ten hold under 3%. Sequenced material: CD4+ or CD8+ T cells sorted from blood, taken in a trial of the OX40 agonist ivuxolimab. The receptors were sampled from an adult with an advanced solid tumor such as melanoma, head and neck, liver or kidney cancer.

The V gene is TRBV18, the J gene TRBJ1-5, with 11 bases aligning to TRBD1. This CDR3 has 17 amino acids. The J segment lost 2 bases and the V segment lost 3 bases, leaving 6 bases of the junction unmatched. Germline V CDR1 and CDR2: KGHSH, LQKENI. The CDR3 sequence is CASSPWTGGEGNQPQHF. The CDR3 DNA reads as TGTGCCAGCTCACCCTGGACAGGGGGCGAGGGCAATCAGCCCCAGCATTTT.

Points on this clone: This same CDR3 is encoded by further DNA sequences in the sample. J is TRBJ2-3 and V is TRBV18; D remains unclear. V was shortened by 3 bases and J by 0 bases, with 4 bases between the two germline ends. The CDR3 totals 13 residues. Germline V lookup: CDR1 KGHSH, CDR2 LQKENI. This CDR3 is CASSPPSTDTQYF. The CDR3 nucleotides read TGTGCCAGCTCACCCCCTAGCACAGATACGCAGTATTTT. The complete variable domain, with remaining parts taken from reference TRBV18 and TRBJ2-3, reads NAGVMQNPRHLVRRRGQEARLRCSPMKGHSHVYWYRQLPEEGLKFMVYLQKENIIDESGMPKERFSAEFPKEGPSILRIQQVVRGDSAAYFCASSPPSTDTQYFGPGTRLTVL.

The CDR3 loop is CASSSRDPAYEQYF. CDR3 nucleotide sequence: TGCGCCAGCAGCAGCCGGGACCCCGCCTACGAGCAGTACTTC. The chain recombines TRBV5-1 with TRBJ2-7, with D perhaps assigned TRBD1 or TRBD2 (5 bases each). V was clipped by 4 bases and J by 2 bases, with 13 bases between them. This CDR3 contains 14 residues. CDR1 SGHRS and CDR2 YFSETQ come from the germline V gene.

The rearrangement uses TRBV7-3 and TRBJ1-2; D remains ambiguous. The CDR3 extends over 13 amino acids. V lost 5 bases, J lost 8 bases, and 15 bases lay in between. Germline CDR1 SGHTA, CDR2 FQGTGA. The CDR3 reads CASSLTGIGGYTF. DNA for the CDR3: TGTGCCAGCAGCCTTACCGGGATAGGCGGCTACACCTTC.

The chain is built from TRBV4-1 and TRBJ1-1; 10 positions agree with TRBD1. The CDR3 runs to 16 residues. V was pared by 3 bases and J by 8 bases, with 12 bases of the junction left unmatched. The germline V gene has CDR1 MGHRA and CDR2 YSYEKL. DNA for the CDR3: TGCGCCAGCAGCCAGTCCGGGACAGGGGCCTTACGGGAAGCTTTCTTT. This translates into CASSQSGTGALREAFF.

V usage is TRBV18 and J usage is TRBJ1-1; a possible D gene is TRBD1 (5 bases). CDR3 length equals 15 residues. V lost 2 bases and J 2 bases, leaving 12 bases between the germline ends. Germline V gives CDR1 KGHSH, CDR2 LQKENI. The CDR3 sequence: CASSPSQGDNTEAFF. The CDR3 nucleotides read TGTGCCAGCTCACCATCCCAGGGCGATAACACTGAAGCTTTCTTT.

Points on this clone: Compared with germline, one end of the junction differs, possibly owing to a read error. Here the CDR3 reads CASSEALGTSRDF. CDR3 nucleotide sequence: TGTGCCAGCAGTGAAGCGCTTGGGACTTCAAGGGACTTC. The V and J genes are TRBV2 and TRBJ2-5; a weak D match, TRBD2 (6 bases). CDR1 is SNHLY, CDR2 FYNNEI, per germline. The length of the CDR3 is 13 residues.

There are a few counts of this clone. The chain joins TRBV30 to TRBJ1-5, with TRBD1 matching 7 bases. The CDR3 is 15 residues long. Germline CDR1 and CDR2: GTSNPN and SVGIG (reference sequence). J gave up 5 bases and V 0 bases, and 7 bases lay outside the gene matches. The CDR3 loop reads CAWSVGDRNYQPQHF. Written as DNA, the CDR3 is TGTGCCTGGAGTGTAGGGGACAGAAATTATCAGCCCCAGCATTTT.

The V gene is TRBV5-6, the J gene TRBJ1-2; perhaps TRBD1 as D (6 bases). CDR3 length equals 14 residues. Per the germline V gene, CDR1 is SGHDT and CDR2 is YYEEEE. Trimming stripped 5 bases from V and 8 bases from J, with 19 bases between. Here the CDR3 DNA reads TGTGCCAGCAGTCAGAAAGCAGGGGCGTGGGGCTACACCTTC. Translating gives CASSQKAGAWGYTF. Based on the CDR3 plus reference TRBV5-6 and TRBJ1-2, the full variable domain is DAGVTQSPTHLIKTRGQQVTLRCSPKSGHDTVSWYQQALGQGPQFIFQYYEEEERQRGNFPDRFSGHQFPNYSSELNVNALLLGDSALYLCASSQKAGAWGYTFGSGTRLTVV.

The rearrangement links TRBV19 to TRBJ1-1; 7 bases agree with TRBD1. V lost 4 bases to trimming and J lost 3 bases; unmatched junction nucleotides: 2. CDR1 and CDR2 (germline): LNHDA, SQIVND (reference sequence). The CDR3 has 13 residues. CDR3 loop: CASSTRGDTEAFF. CDR3 bases: TGTGCCAGTAGTACCAGGGGGGACACTGAAGCTTTCTTT. Combining the CDR3 with reference TRBV19 and TRBJ1-1 gives the whole variable domain DGGITQSPKYLFRKEGQNVTLSCEQNLNHDAMYWYRQDPGQGLRLIYYSQIVNDFQKGDIAEGYSVSREKKESFPLTVTSAQKNPTAFYLCASSTRGDTEAFFGQGTRLTVV.

The V call is TRBV7-3, the J call TRBJ2-1, with 9 bases identical to TRBD2. The CDR3 length is 14 residues. V was pared by 2 bases and J by 9 bases, with 5 bases of the junction left unmatched. Germline lookup yields CDR1 SGHTA and CDR2 FQGTGA. The CDR3 DNA follows: TGTGCCAGCAGCTTAGTAGCGGGAGTCGCTGAGCAGTTCTTC. Protein: CASSLVAGVAEQFF. Supplemented by reference TRBV7-3 and TRBJ2-1, the full variable domain reads GAGVSQTPSNKVTEKGKYVELRCDPISGHTALYWYRQSLGQGPEFLIYFQGTGAADDSGLPNDRFFAVRPEGSVSTLKIQRTERGDSAVYLCASSLVAGVAEQFFGPGTRLTVL.

A few counts support this clone. The chain uses TRBV27 and TRBJ2-7, with 7 bases fitting TRBD1. V dropped 2 bases and J dropped 6; count of bases not matched to a gene: 7. In germline, CDR1 is MNHEY, CDR2 SMNVEV (reference sequence). CDR3 size: 14 residues. CDR3 residues: CASSLLHRGAEQYF. The CDR3 DNA reads TGTGCCAGCAGTTTACTTCACAGGGGCGCCGAGCAGTACTTC.

This chain joins TRBV30 and TRBJ1-5; TRBD1 matches at 9 bases. The V gene end was trimmed by 2 bases and the J gene end by 4 bases; junction bases not matched to a gene: 3. Germline V CDR1 and CDR2: GTSNPN, SVGIG (reference sequence). The CDR3 has 14 amino acids. CDR3: CAWSPGTGNQPQHF. In DNA form, the CDR3 reads TGTGCCTGGAGTCCCGGGACAGGGAATCAGCCCCAGCATTTT.

The chain combines TRBV7-3 with TRBJ1-1; the D is unclear. Deletions cut 4 bases from V and 1 base from J, with 16 bases between. The CDR3 has 16 residues. CDR1 is SGHTA and CDR2 is FQGTGA in the germline V gene. DNA for the CDR3: TGTGCCAGCAGCTCGCAGAGGGAGAGGTGGAACACTGAAGCTTTCTTT. This encodes CASSSQRERWNTEAFF.

The chain recombines TRBV18 with TRBJ1-5; possible D gene TRBD1, 5 bases. V lost 6 bases, J lost 2 bases, and 14 bases lay in between. Germline V lookup: CDR1 KGHSH, CDR2 LQKENI. This CDR3 comprises 15 residues. CDR3 loop: CASSLNGAGNQPQHF. DNA of the CDR3: TGTGCCAGCTCCCTGAATGGGGCTGGCAATCAGCCCCAGCATTTT.

This clone came up once. The V call is TRBV5-1, the J call TRBJ2-7; 13 nucleotides line up with TRBD2. The ends lost 0 bases at V and 4 bases at J; junction bases unmatched: 10. The CDR3 is 18 amino acids. Per germline, CDR1 SGHRS and CDR2 YFSETQ. The CDR3 loop is CASSLESPGLAGLYEQYF. In nucleotides, the CDR3 is TGCGCCAGCAGCTTGGAATCCCCGGGACTAGCGGGGTTATACGAGCAGTACTTC. Together with reference TRBV5-1 and TRBJ2-7, the CDR3 gives the full variable domain: KAGVTQTPRYLIKTRGQQVTLSCSPISGHRSVSWYQQTPGQGLQFLFEYFSETQRNKGNFPGRFSGRQFSNSRSEMNVSTLELGDSALYLCASSLESPGLAGLYEQYFGPGTRLTVT.

The genes are TRBV5-1 and TRBJ1-5, with 8 nucleotides matching TRBD1. The trim removed 0 bases at V and 6 bases at J, leaving 5 bases unmatched. Per germline, CDR1 SGHRS and CDR2 YFSETQ. The CDR3 has 15 residues. CDR3 nucleotides: TGCGCCAGCAGCTTGGGGGCAGGGGGCACTCAGCCCCAGCATTTT. Encoded protein: CASSLGAGGTQPQHF.

The V gene is TRBV10-3, the J gene TRBJ1-5; D is ambiguous. This CDR3 comprises 14 residues. Per germline, CDR1 ENHRY and CDR2 SYGVKD. Trimming shortened V by 2 bases and J by 4 bases, and 9 bases separated the two germline ends. In nucleotides, the CDR3 is TGTGCCATCAGTGAGGACGGAATAAATCAGCCCCAGCATTTT. Amino acid sequence: CAISEDGINQPQHF.

Written as DNA, the CDR3 is TGTGCCAGCATCCCGGGACTAGCTACTGGAGAGACCCAGTACTTC. It is translated as CASIPGLATGETQYF. The chain joins TRBV6-1 to TRBJ2-5; 9 nucleotides line up with TRBD2. Germline V gene sequence: CDR1 MNHNS, CDR2 SASEGT. The CDR3 extends over 15 amino acids. The V gene end was trimmed by 7 bases and the J gene end by 4 bases; junction bases not matched to a gene: 10.

V is TRBV7-3 and J is TRBJ2-2; 10 bases line up with TRBD2. This CDR3 has 17 residues. Germline V gives CDR1 SGHTA, CDR2 FQGTGA. V shed 1 base, J shed 2 bases, and the junction held 4 bases outside the gene matches. The chain's CDR3 is CASSLIAGGLNTGELFF. The CDR3 nucleotides are TGTGCCAGCAGCTTAATAGCGGGGGGTCTTAACACCGGGGAGCTGTTTTTT.

The rearrangement joins TRBV7-9 to TRBJ1-5; D is perhaps TRBD1 (6 bases). The CDR3 sequence is 15 residues long. Germline lookup yields CDR1 SEHNR and CDR2 FQNEAQ (reference sequence). V dropped 5 bases and J dropped 7 bases, with 18 bases sitting between them. Here the CDR3 DNA reads TGTGCCAGCAGCAAGACACAGGGCCTGGGACAGCCCCAGCATTTT. It yields the protein CASSKTQGLGQPQHF.

The V call is TRBV2, the J call TRBJ2-3; unclear D gene. The CDR3 has 15 residues. The germline gives CDR1 SNHLY, CDR2 FYNNEI. V gave up 6 bases and J gave up 1 base, with 14 bases separating them. Written as DNA, the CDR3 is TGTGCCAGCAGAGGAAAGGTCCTCCGCACAGATACGCAGTATTTT. Amino acids: CASRGKVLRTDTQYF.

On this clone: The identical CDR3 is also encoded by other nucleotide sequences in the sample. V usage is TRBV5-5 and J usage is TRBJ2-3; D is unclear. Trimming left V 1 base short and J 3 bases short, with 3 bases between. This CDR3 region has 12 residues. Germline V CDR1 and CDR2: SGHKS, YYEKEE (reference sequence). The CDR3: CASSLSTDTQYF. In DNA, the CDR3 is TGTGCCAGCAGCTTGTCGACAGATACGCAGTATTTT.

The J gene is TRBJ2-7, the V gene TRBV25-1, with 9 bases fitting TRBD2. This CDR3 is 13 amino acids long. After removal of 2 bases from V and 7 bases from J, the junction contained 3 bases not matched to a gene. The germline CDR1 and CDR2 sequences are MGHDK and SYGVNS. DNA for the CDR3: TGTGCCAGCAGTGAAATACTAGCGGGTGAGCAGTACTTC. Amino acid sequence: CASSEILAGEQYF.

The chain is built from TRBV30 and TRBJ1-1; possibly TRBD1 for D (5 bases). V was cut by 2 bases and J by 2 bases, with 12 bases left in between. Germline CDR1 reads GTSNPN; CDR2 reads SVGIG (reference sequence). The CDR3 length is 14 residues. The CDR3 region is CAWSPRDGNTEAFF. DNA for the CDR3: TGTGCCTGGAGTCCCCGGGACGGCAACACTGAAGCTTTCTTT.

The gene calls are TRBV4-3 and TRBJ2-4; a weak D match, TRBD1 (5 bases). Germline-derived CDR1 and CDR2 are LGHNA and YSLEER. The V gene lost 0 bases and the J gene lost 1 base, with 13 bases spanning the gap. CDR3 length equals 17 residues. CDR3 sequence: CASSQESWGNAKNIQYF. Here the CDR3 DNA reads TGCGCCAGCAGCCAAGAGTCGTGGGGCAACGCCAAAAACATTCAGTACTTC.